A selection of T cell receptor beta chains follows, all from one sample in a study of OX40 agonist ivuxolimab in advanced cancers. Clones were read by immunoSEQ multiplex PCR, and TCRdb kept only the in-frame ones, dropping some. Of around 53,000 clones in the sample, 79% were seen once. The sample in question was CD4+ or CD8+ T cells sorted from blood, obtained in a trial of the OX40 agonist ivuxolimab. The origin of the receptors is an adult with an advanced solid tumor such as melanoma, head and neck, liver or kidney cancer. CDR3s include the opening cysteine and the closing phenylalanine or tryptophan. Fields, in order: clone size, D gene, J gene, V gene, CDR3 DNA, CDR3 protein. The D gene is left open where the match is weak. Size values are once, few and many counts, or a class for expanded clones, and some rows have none.

clone_size: .; d_call: .; j_call: TRBJ1-4; v_call: TRBV7-9; cdr3_nt: TGTGCCAGCACCCTCGGGGCAGAATTCGAAAAACTGTTTTTT; cdr3_aa: CASTLGAEFEKLFF
clone_size: .; d_call: .; j_call: TRBJ1-3; v_call: TRBV9; cdr3_nt: TGTGCCAGCAGCCTCAGGACAGCGGATGGAAACACCATATATTTT; cdr3_aa: CASSLRTADGNTIYF
clone_size: .; d_call: .; j_call: TRBJ1-4; v_call: TRBV9; cdr3_nt: TGTGCCAGCAGCCCTCGGTGGGCAACTAATGAAAAACTGTTTTTT; cdr3_aa: CASSPRWATNEKLFF
clone_size: .; d_call: .; j_call: TRBJ1-1; v_call: TRBV18; cdr3_nt: TGTGCCAGCTCACCGAAGGACAGCTTACCCTACACTGAAGCTTTCTTT; cdr3_aa: CASSPKDSLPYTEAFF
clone_size: .; d_call: .; j_call: TRBJ1-2; v_call: TRBV9; cdr3_nt: TGTGCCAGCTCCTTCGGGCAGCTGGGCGTCTATGGCTACACCTTC; cdr3_aa: CASSFGQLGVYGYTF
clone_size: .; d_call: .; j_call: TRBJ1-6; v_call: TRBV7-9; cdr3_nt: TGTGCCAGCAGCTTTTGGGAATTTAATTCACCCCTCCACTTT; cdr3_aa: CASSFWEFNSPLHF
clone_size: .; d_call: TRBD2; j_call: TRBJ2-2; v_call: TRBV5-1; cdr3_nt: TGCGCCAGCAAGGAGCGGGAGAACACCGGGGAGCTGTTTTTT; cdr3_aa: CASKERENTGELFF
clone_size: .; d_call: TRBD1; j_call: TRBJ2-1; v_call: TRBV2; cdr3_nt: TGTGCCAGCGGGGACAGGGGGAGAGTCTCCTACAATGAGCAGTTCTTC; cdr3_aa: CASGDRGRVSYNEQFF
clone_size: .; d_call: .; j_call: TRBJ2-6; v_call: TRBV5-1; cdr3_nt: TGCGCCAGCAGCTTGGTGGCCTCTGGGGCCAACGTCCTGACTTTC; cdr3_aa: CASSLVASGANVLTF
clone_size: .; d_call: .; j_call: TRBJ2-1; v_call: TRBV27; cdr3_nt: TGTGCCAGCAGTTTATCGGGGGTGTCCCACAATGAGCAGTTCTTC; cdr3_aa: CASSLSGVSHNEQFF
clone_size: .; d_call: .; j_call: TRBJ1-1; v_call: TRBV28; cdr3_nt: TGTGCCAGCAGTTTAGGACAATTGAACACTGAAGCTTTCTTT; cdr3_aa: CASSLGQLNTEAFF
clone_size: .; d_call: TRBD1; j_call: TRBJ2-1; v_call: TRBV4-3; cdr3_nt: TGCGCCAGCAGCGAGGGGGCGTACAATGAGCAGTTCTTC; cdr3_aa: CASSEGAYNEQFF
clone_size: .; d_call: TRBD1; j_call: TRBJ2-5; v_call: TRBV7-9; cdr3_nt: TGTGCCAGCAGCTTTGCTTATCGGGGACAGGCCCCGCAAGAGACCCAGTACTTC; cdr3_aa: CASSFAYRGQAPQETQYF
clone_size: .; d_call: .; j_call: TRBJ1-3; v_call: TRBV5-1; cdr3_nt: TGCGCCAGCAGCCCAGACAGCCAGAGCTCTGGAAACACCATATATTTT; cdr3_aa: CASSPDSQSSGNTIYF
clone_size: .; d_call: .; j_call: TRBJ2-2; v_call: TRBV19; cdr3_nt: TGTGCCAGCGCTTCCGGGGGCGGCAGGACCGGGGAGCTGTTTTTT; cdr3_aa: CASASGGGRTGELFF
clone_size: .; d_call: TRBD1; j_call: TRBJ1-2; v_call: TRBV19; cdr3_nt: TGTGCCAGTAGTATTAGTAGGGACAGGCCCGGTCATGGCTACACCTTC; cdr3_aa: CASSISRDRPGHGYTF
clone_size: .; d_call: .; j_call: TRBJ2-3; v_call: TRBV18; cdr3_nt: TGTGCCAGCTCACCAATTTCCGCAGATACGCAGTATTTT; cdr3_aa: CASSPISADTQYF
clone_size: .; d_call: .; j_call: TRBJ1-2; v_call: TRBV18; cdr3_nt: TGTGCCAGCTCCCGTTTGGGGCTTGGCTACACCTTC; cdr3_aa: CASSRLGLGYTF
clone_size: once; d_call: .; j_call: TRBJ1-1; v_call: TRBV7-8; cdr3_nt: TGTGCCAGCAGCTTAGACAGAGACAACACTGAAGCTTTCTTT; cdr3_aa: CASSLDRDNTEAFF
clone_size: .; d_call: TRBD1; j_call: TRBJ2-5; v_call: TRBV18; cdr3_nt: TGTGCCAGCTCACATTCGACAGGGGGCGAGGTGACCCAGTACTTC; cdr3_aa: CASSHSTGGEVTQYF
clone_size: .; d_call: TRBD2; j_call: TRBJ2-3; v_call: TRBV11-2; cdr3_nt: TGTGCCAGCAGCTTAGTAGCGGGAGGGCCTAGCACAGATACGCAGTATTTT; cdr3_aa: CASSLVAGGPSTDTQYF
clone_size: .; d_call: .; j_call: TRBJ2-6; v_call: TRBV5-1; cdr3_nt: TGCGCCAGCAGCTTGGCCTCTGGGGCCAACGTCCTGACTTTC; cdr3_aa: CASSLASGANVLTF
clone_size: .; d_call: TRBD2; j_call: TRBJ2-1; v_call: TRBV7-2; cdr3_nt: TGTGCCAGCAGCCTTACTAGCGGGGGGCTTAATGAGCAGTTCTTC; cdr3_aa: CASSLTSGGLNEQFF
clone_size: .; d_call: .; j_call: TRBJ2-3; v_call: TRBV7-2; cdr3_nt: TGTGCCAGCAGCTCCCGACGAAAAAGGGATACGCAGTATTTT; cdr3_aa: CASSSRRKRDTQYF
clone_size: .; d_call: TRBD1; j_call: TRBJ2-3; v_call: TRBV7-2; cdr3_nt: TGTGCCAGCAGCTTAGCGCTGACAGGGACGGATACGCAGTATTTT; cdr3_aa: CASSLALTGTDTQYF
clone_size: .; d_call: .; j_call: TRBJ1-6; v_call: TRBV27; cdr3_nt: TGTGCCAGCAGTTTTCTCGTGGAAAATTCACCCCTCCACTTT; cdr3_aa: CASSFLVENSPLHF
clone_size: .; d_call: TRBD2; j_call: TRBJ2-1; v_call: TRBV28; cdr3_nt: TGTGCCAGCCAGCAGACTAGCAGATACAATGAGCAGTTCTTC; cdr3_aa: CASQQTSRYNEQFF
clone_size: once; d_call: .; j_call: TRBJ2-3; v_call: TRBV14; cdr3_nt: TGTGCCAGCAGCCAACCCTTAATGGATACGCAGTATTTT; cdr3_aa: CASSQPLMDTQYF
clone_size: .; d_call: .; j_call: TRBJ2-5; v_call: TRBV29-1; cdr3_nt: TGCAGCGTTGAAGCAGTAACCCAAGAGACCCAGTACTTC; cdr3_aa: CSVEAVTQETQYF
clone_size: once; d_call: .; j_call: TRBJ1-1; v_call: TRBV5-1; cdr3_nt: TGCGCCAGCAGCTTGGATGGGGCGAGGGGCACTGAAGCTTTCTTT; cdr3_aa: CASSLDGARGTEAFF
clone_size: few; d_call: .; j_call: TRBJ2-2; v_call: TRBV5-4; cdr3_nt: TGTGCCAGCAGCTCCGGAGGTAATGGTAACACCGGGGAGCTGTTTTTT; cdr3_aa: CASSSGGNGNTGELFF
clone_size: .; d_call: .; j_call: TRBJ1-2; v_call: TRBV5-1; cdr3_nt: TGCGCCAGCAGCTTGGGGCAGCCTCCGGGCTATGGCTACACCTTC; cdr3_aa: CASSLGQPPGYGYTF
clone_size: .; d_call: .; j_call: TRBJ2-1; v_call: TRBV25-1; cdr3_nt: TGTGCCAGCAGTGAAAAAGCGCAGGGTTTATACAATGAGCAGTTCTTC; cdr3_aa: CASSEKAQGLYNEQFF
clone_size: .; d_call: .; j_call: TRBJ1-5; v_call: TRBV27; cdr3_nt: TGTGCCACCCACAGGTTAGGTCAGCCCCAGCATTTT; cdr3_aa: CATHRLGQPQHF
clone_size: .; d_call: .; j_call: TRBJ1-2; v_call: TRBV9; cdr3_nt: TGTGCCAGCAGCGTACCAGGGATCTATGGCTACACCTTC; cdr3_aa: CASSVPGIYGYTF